These 20 T cell receptor beta chains were all obtained from the same sample, sequenced in a study of blood T cell repertoires in COVID-19. Generated by immunoSEQ multiplex PCR, the TCRdb table keeps only in-frame clones and is missing some. The sample includes about 250,000 clones, 80% to 90% seen only once; the top ten take roughly 4.7%. The sequencing input was peripheral blood. The receptor set was obtained from a woman in her 70s with acute or convalescent COVID-19.

The V gene is TRBV29-1, the J gene TRBJ1-1, with a tentative D call TRBD1 (5 bases). Germline CDR1 SQVTM, CDR2 ANQGSEA. V gave up 3 bases and J gave up 7 bases, with 6 bases separating them. The CDR3 sequence is 10 residues long. CDR3 bases: TGCAGCGTTGAGACAGTTGAAGCTTTCTTT. Translated, it gives CSVETVEAFF.

The gene calls are TRBV10-1 and TRBJ2-2; D may be TRBD2 (6 bases). CDR1 and CDR2 (germline): WNHNN, SYGVQD (reference sequence). Trimming pared 5 bases from V and 1 base from J, leaving 11 bases between. This CDR3 is built from 15 residues. DNA for the CDR3: TGCGCCAGCAGTTGGGAGGCTGAGAACACCGGGGAGCTGTTTTTT. Translation gives CASSWEAENTGELFF.

Concerning this clone itself: The DNA is left out, because the CDR3 cannot be placed on it with certainty; the CDR3 is given as TCRdb lists it. The chain recombines TRBV28 with TRBJ2-7; the table assigns TRBD1, which was not confirmed against the DNA. Germline CDR1 is MDHEN and CDR2 is SYDVKM. From its first to its last residue, the CDR3 has 18 amino acids. This CDR3 is CASSPTTGVEQYFGALKF.

V gene TRBV14 combines with J gene TRBJ2-3; D is perhaps TRBD1 (6 bases). V was shortened by 6 bases and J by 1 base, with 17 bases between the two germline ends. Germline-derived CDR1 and CDR2 are SGHDN and FVKESK. The CDR3 sequence is 16 residues long. CDR3: CASSESQGLGTDTQYF. CDR3 in DNA: TGTGCCAGCAGTGAGAGCCAGGGGCTCGGCACAGATACGCAGTATTTT.

The CDR3 here is CASTQENTEAFF. CDR3 bases: TGTGCCAGCACCCAGGAGAACACTGAAGCTTTCTTT. The genes are TRBV18 and TRBJ1-1; the D is unclear. Looked up from germline, CDR1 is KGHSH and CDR2 is LQKENI. The CDR3 extends over 12 amino acids. V was cut by 8 bases and J by 1 base, with 8 bases left in between.

This clone has a single count. The V and J genes are TRBV4-3 and TRBJ1-3; D may be TRBD1 (5 bases). Trimming pared 0 bases from V and 0 bases from J, leaving 9 bases between. The germline gives CDR1 LGHNA, CDR2 YSLEER. The CDR3 is 16 residues long. DNA for the CDR3: TGCGCCAGCAGCCAAGACAGGGCCTTCTCTGGAAACACCATATATTTT. This sequence encodes CASSQDRAFSGNTIYF.

The genes are TRBV20-1 and TRBJ2-5; 7 bases match TRBD1. Germline-derived CDR1 and CDR2 are DFQATT and SNEGSKA (reference sequence). The CDR3 is 16 amino acids. With 3 bases clipped from V and 7 bases from J, the junction kept 17 bases outside the gene matches. DNA of the CDR3: TGCAGTGCTAGTCTTCCTTTCTCTCGGGACAGAATGACCCAGTACTTC. This gives the protein CSASLPFSRDRMTQYF.

The chain uses TRBV5-4 and TRBJ2-3; 9 bases match TRBD2. This CDR3 region has 16 residues. Trimming removed 3 bases from V and 4 bases from J; junction bases left unmatched: 9. From germline, CDR1 is SGHNT and CDR2 YYREEE (reference sequence). The CDR3 loop reads CASSSFPGLAADTQYF. For the CDR3, the DNA is TGTGCCAGCAGCTCATTTCCGGGACTAGCCGCAGATACGCAGTATTTT.

The V call is TRBV7-2, the J call TRBJ2-1; D possibly corresponds to TRBD1 (7 bases). CDR1 is SGHTA and CDR2 is FQGNSA in the germline V gene. Trimming removed 0 bases from V and 4 bases from J, with 10 bases in between. This CDR3 is built from 15 residues. The DNA for the CDR3 is TGTGCCAGCAGCTTAGCGCAGGGGGGATACAATGAGCAGTTCTTC. As protein: CASSLAQGGYNEQFF.

This sequence joins TRBV7-9 and TRBJ2-7; D is possibly TRBD1 (5 bases). The CDR3 runs to 14 residues. V lost 0 bases to trimming and J lost 0 bases, with 6 bases between them. The germline gives CDR1 SEHNR, CDR2 FQNEAQ (reference sequence). In DNA, the CDR3 is TGTGCCAGCAGCTTAGCGGACAACTCCTACGAGCAGTACTTC. Translated, it gives CASSLADNSYEQYF.

The J gene is TRBJ1-2, the V gene TRBV11-2; TRBD1 aligns across 8 bases. CDR1 SGHAT and CDR2 FQNNGV come from the germline V gene. The CDR3 sequence is 17 residues long. Unmatched junction bases numbered 15, after V lost 4 bases and J lost 5 bases. This chain's CDR3 is CASSSAGTGGVNYGYTF. CDR3 DNA: TGTGCCAGCAGCTCTGCCGGTACAGGGGGTGTGAATTATGGCTACACCTTC.

V and J are TRBV6-5 and TRBJ1-2, with D unclear. The CDR3 is 15 residues long. With 0 bases removed from V and 1 base from J, the gap between germline ends came to 9 bases. Germline V lookup: CDR1 MNHEY, CDR2 SVGAGI. The CDR3 nucleotides read TGTGCCAGCAGTTACTCAGGCGGATATAACTATGGCTACACCTTC. Translation gives CASSYSGGYNYGYTF.

This chain links TRBV29-1 with TRBJ2-1, with 9 bases aligning to TRBD2. Germline V gene sequence: CDR1 SQVTM, CDR2 ANQGSEA. V trimming: 3 bases; J trimming: 8 bases; junction bases outside the gene matches: 8. The CDR3 extends over 14 amino acids. The CDR3: CSVEGGGAFDEQFF. The DNA of the CDR3 is TGCAGCGTTGAGGGCGGGGGGGCCTTCGATGAGCAGTTCTTC.

This clone was recorded once. This chain joins TRBV28 and TRBJ2-7, with 14 positions matching TRBD2. This CDR3 comprises 18 residues. The germline CDR1 and CDR2 sequences are MDHEN and SYDVKM. The V segment lost 5 bases and the J segment 2 bases; nucleotides outside the gene matches: 11. CDR3 sequence: CASSPGLAGASSAYEQYF. For the CDR3, the DNA is TGTGCCAGCAGTCCGGGACTAGCGGGGGCCTCCAGTGCCTACGAGCAGTACTTC.

J is TRBJ2-5 and V is TRBV29-1; TRBD2 aligns across 8 bases. CDR3 length: 13 amino acids. Unmatched junction bases numbered 7, after V lost 5 bases and J lost 5 bases. CDR1 and CDR2 (germline): SQVTM, ANQGSEA. The CDR3 here is CSVSSGGGETQYF. The CDR3 coding sequence is TGCAGCGTTTCGAGCGGGGGAGGGGAGACCCAGTACTTC.

This clone was counted a single time. V and J are TRBV7-2 and TRBJ2-3; D is unresolved. The germline CDR1 and CDR2 sequences are SGHTA and FQGNSA. V shed 3 bases and J shed 2 bases, with 12 bases lying between them. The CDR3 sequence is 15 residues long. In DNA, the CDR3 is TGTGCCAGCAGCTTGAGGTTTTCCTTCACAGATACGCAGTATTTT. Translation gives CASSLRFSFTDTQYF.

This clone was counted only a few times. V usage is TRBV18 and J usage is TRBJ1-2; tentatively, D is TRBD1 (6 bases). CDR1 KGHSH and CDR2 LQKENI come from the germline V gene. Trimming left V 6 bases short and J 0 bases short, with 14 bases between. This CDR3 is 15 amino acids long. In nucleotides, the CDR3 is TGTGCCAGCTCTCAAGGGACACTTGCTAACTATGGCTACACCTTC. Translation gives CASSQGTLANYGYTF.

This CDR3 reads CASSLLDGGADEQYF. CDR3 sequence (DNA): TGTGCCAGCAGCTTACTGGACGGGGGGGCGGACGAGCAGTACTTC. The chain links TRBV13 to TRBJ2-7; 8 positions match TRBD2. Germline CDR1 is PRHDT and CDR2 is FYEKMQ (reference sequence). J was trimmed by 5 bases and V by 2 bases; bases with no gene match: 8. This CDR3 has 15 amino acids.

This chain links TRBV6-2 or TRBV6-3 with TRBJ2-5, with 7 bases that match TRBD2. CDR1 MNHEY and CDR2 SVGEGT come from the germline V gene. Trimming at V came to 6 bases and at J to 4 bases, leaving 14 bases not matched to a gene. CDR3 size: 16 residues. The DNA of the CDR3 is TGTGCCAGCAGCCAAAATCCGGGACTACTCGGAGAGACCCAGTACTTC. Encoded protein: CASSQNPGLLGETQYF.

V is TRBV19 and J is TRBJ1-1; a weak D match, TRBD1 (5 bases). V lost 7 bases, J lost 0 bases, and 21 bases lay in between. The CDR3 totals 17 residues. Germline CDR1 LNHDA, CDR2 SQIVND (reference sequence). CDR3 residues: CASTHRLTGNLNTEAFF. For the CDR3, the DNA is TGTGCCAGTACTCACCGCTTAACAGGAAACTTGAACACTGAAGCTTTCTTT.